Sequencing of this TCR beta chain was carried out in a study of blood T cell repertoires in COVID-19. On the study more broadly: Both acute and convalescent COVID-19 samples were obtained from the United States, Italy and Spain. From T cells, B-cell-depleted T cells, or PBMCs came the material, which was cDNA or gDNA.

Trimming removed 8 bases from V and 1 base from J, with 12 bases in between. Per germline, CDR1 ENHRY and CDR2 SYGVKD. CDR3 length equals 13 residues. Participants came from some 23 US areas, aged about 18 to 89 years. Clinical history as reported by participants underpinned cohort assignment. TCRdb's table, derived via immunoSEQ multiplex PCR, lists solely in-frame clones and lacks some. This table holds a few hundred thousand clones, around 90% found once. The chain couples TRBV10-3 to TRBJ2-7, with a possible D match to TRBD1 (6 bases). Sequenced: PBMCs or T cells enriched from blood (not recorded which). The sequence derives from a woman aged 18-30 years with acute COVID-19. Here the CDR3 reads CAIGPQGSYEQYF. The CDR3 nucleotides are TGTGCCATCGGACCTCAGGGGTCCTACGAGCAGTACTTC.